This record covers a single T cell receptor beta chain. The germline CDR1 and CDR2 sequences are SEHNR and FQNEAQ (reference sequence). The CDR3 covers 16 residues. Trimming at V came to 1 base and at J to 7 bases, leaving 11 bases not matched to a gene. Treatment specified: roughly 20 received Ad26.COV2.S at low or high dose, single or two shots; about 5 received placebo; per-sample allocation not given. Day 63 after the first injection of vaccine or placebo was the sampling time. These data are taken from a study of Ad26.COV2.S vaccination and SARS-CoV-2 variants. Measured with immunoSEQ multiplex PCR; TCRdb has only the in-frame clones, and not every one. The repertoire holds more than 300,000 clones, just under 85% seen once, with 2.1% in the top ten.

The source is a person aged 18-60 years who received the Ad26.COV2.S COVID-19 vaccine or a placebo. The chain carries TRBV7-9 and TRBJ2-3; TRBD2 matches at 7 bases. Material: peripheral blood, obtained in a trial of Ad26.COV2.S vaccine versus placebo. The CDR3, as DNA: TGTGCCAGCAGCTTAGTCGGGGGGTCTGGCATTAATACGCAGTATTTT. Translation: CASSLVGGSGINTQYF.